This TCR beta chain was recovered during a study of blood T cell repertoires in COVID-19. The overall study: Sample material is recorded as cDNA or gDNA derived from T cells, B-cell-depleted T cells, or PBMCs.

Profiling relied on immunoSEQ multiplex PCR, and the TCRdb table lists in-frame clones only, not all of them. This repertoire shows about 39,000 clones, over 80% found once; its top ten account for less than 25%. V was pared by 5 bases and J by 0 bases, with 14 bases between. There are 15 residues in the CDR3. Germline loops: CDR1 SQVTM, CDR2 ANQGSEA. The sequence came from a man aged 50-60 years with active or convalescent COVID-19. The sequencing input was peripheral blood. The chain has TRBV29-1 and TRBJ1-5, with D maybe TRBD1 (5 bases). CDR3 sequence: CSVSQGLYSNQPQHF. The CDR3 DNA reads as TGCAGCGTTTCTCAGGGTCTATATAGCAATCAGCCCCAGCATTTT.